Detailed here is one TCR beta chain. Its antigen is still unknown. The sample originates from a study of CD8 T cells in ankylosing spondylitis. In TCRdb, the 5' RACE reads were re-called with MiXCR into one record per CDR3 protein. The sample yields about 300,000 distinct CDR3 sequences, around 20% seen once. Whole-study findings and limits: Typical of ankylosing spondylitis blood, it appeared, was a TCR beta motif of under 10 highly homologous variants.

Sequencing input: blood, either unsorted or a sorted T cell fraction (not recorded which). The sequence was collected from a female donor with ankylosing spondylitis or in good health (not recorded which).

In nucleotides, the CDR3 is TGTGCCAGCAGTGAAGTTATTGAGCAGTTCTTC. Protein sequence: CASSEVIEQFF. The V call is TRBV6-1, the J call TRBJ2-1; the D is unclear. This CDR3 has 11 amino acids. V gave up 1 base and J gave up 9 bases, with 4 bases separating them. Germline loops: CDR1 MNHNS, CDR2 SASEGT.